Given below is one T cell receptor (beta chain) in context. In its sample, this clone was seen once. Its binding antigen is unknown. Base qualities are not provided; no much larger clone lies one nucleotide away. This record belongs to a study of OX40 agonist ivuxolimab in advanced cancers. With regard to the full study: The costimulatory receptor OX40 (CD134) was targeted by ivuxolimab, a fully human IgG2 agonistic monoclonal antibody. The purpose of peripheral TCRbeta sequencing was to test whether ivuxolimab changed TCR sequence diversity and led to clonal T-cell expansion. Intravenous ivuxolimab was administered to patients every 2 weeks at six dose levels: 0.01, 0.1, 0.3, 1.5, 3 and 10 mg/kg. Three dose-escalation patients achieved partial responses, one with hepatocellular carcinoma and two with cutaneous melanoma. Of the roughly 52 patients in dose escalation, 19 had hepatocellular carcinoma, roughly 15 had melanoma, 9 had renal cell carcinoma and 9 had head and neck cancer. The paper covers the monotherapy dose-escalation part of the phase I ivuxolimab trial, which included N ≈ 50 patients. In the dose-escalation cohort, around four fifths of patients were male, and the mean age was roughly 60 years with a range of roughly 20 to 85. Prior anti-PD-1, anti-PD-L1 or anti-CTLA-4 therapy was permitted, and checkpoint inhibitors had been received by roughly 40% of dose-escalation patients.

Study-wide conclusions, independent of this receptor: Low levels of normalized T-cell clonal expansion were also seen in some patients who did not respond. At doses from 0.1 to 3.0 mg/kg, clonal expansion was seen in both CD4+ and CD8+ blood T cells between baseline and week 6. The antigen specificity of the peripheral T cells that underwent clonal expansion was not determined. After ivuxolimab, CD8+ T cells had more expanded clones than CD4+ T cells on average. Partial responders in the 0.1-3.0 mg/kg groups had among the lowest normalized peripheral clonal expansion, especially among CD8+ T cells.

Patients with a history of autoimmune disease or receiving systemic immunosuppression were excluded from the trial. In every dose cohort, peripheral blood was drawn for TCR sequencing at baseline, cycle 4 day 1, and cycle 7 day 1. The samples were drawn from a first-in-human, open-label, multicenter phase I dose-escalation trial of ivuxolimab. Adults with locally advanced or metastatic melanoma, renal cell carcinoma, hepatocellular carcinoma or head and neck squamous cell carcinoma were enrolled in the trial. Before TCR sequencing, CD4+ T cells and CD8+ T cells were sorted from peripheral blood as separate populations. Genomic DNA was extracted from sorted cells for sequencing of the TCRbeta CDR3 region. The immunoSEQ Assay was used to sequence the TCRbeta CDR3 regions. Not all clones reach the TCRdb copy of this immuneACCESS table, which keeps in-frame sequences only. Checked studies attribute under half of the gap to unresolved V genes and leave the rest unexplained. This sample gives around 18,000 clones in total; around 83% of them show up just once. In total, the top ten clones hold around 15% of the sample.

This specimen was CD4+ or CD8+ T cells sorted from blood, taken in a trial of the OX40 agonist ivuxolimab. The clonotype comes from an adult with an advanced solid tumor such as melanoma, head and neck, liver or kidney cancer.

The CDR3 in this case is CASSLAPSGTSTDTQYF. The sequenced DNA: TGCGCCAGCAGCTTGGCCCCCAGCGGGACAAGCACAGATACGCAGTATTTT. The rearranged segments are TRBV5-1 and TRBJ2-3, and perhaps TRBD2 as D gene, on 7 matching bases. The germline V gene supplies CDR1 SGHRS and CDR2 YFSETQ. Trimming removed 0 bases from V and 0 bases from J, leaving 14 bases between the germline ends. The CDR3 spans 17 residues, from the cysteine through the phenylalanine. Only CDR3 DNA is held: 51 bases, read in frame from base 1.